This TCR beta chain was obtained from a study of early T cells in non-severe SARS-CoV-2 infection. General study findings and limits: The matching step, a VDJdb search, favored anti-spike CD8 responses and missed private and CD4 specificities.

cDNA molecules, individually, were tagged with unique molecular identifiers. MiXCR was run by TCRdb on the 5' RACE reads, yielding one entry per CDR3 protein. Counted here are approximately 69,000 distinct CDR3 sequences, roughly 11% occurring once; the ten biggest clones make up roughly 5.7%. This clonotype appeared a few times. Its matching antigen is unknown. With 4 bases clipped from V and 6 bases from J, the junction kept 3 bases outside the gene matches. Looked up from germline, CDR1 is SEHNR and CDR2 is FQNEAQ (reference sequence). The CDR3 sequence is 15 residues long. V gene TRBV7-9 combines with J gene TRBJ2-3; 14 bases fit TRBD2. Sequenced here: whole blood, sampled at baseline. This receptor was identified in an adult who was a healthcare worker with PCR-confirmed SARS-CoV-2 infection or an uninfected control (not recorded which). The CDR3 sequence: CASSSGTSGSDTQYF. The CDR3 DNA sequence: TGTGCCAGCAGCTCCGGGACTAGCGGGAGTGATACGCAGTATTTT.